The T cell receptor beta chain under discussion was sequenced for a study of blood T cell repertoires in COVID-19. Sequencing was performed with immunoSEQ multiplex PCR; in TCRdb, only in-frame clones are kept and a portion is missing. The data contain a few hundred thousand clones, more than 80% of them singletons. Germline values: CDR1 KGHSH, CDR2 LQKENI. V lost 5 bases, J lost 2 bases, and 4 bases stayed unmatched. The CDR3 length is 14 residues. The sequence came from a man aged 30 to 45 who had recovered from COVID-19. The J gene is TRBJ1-1, the V gene TRBV18; 8 positions match TRBD1. The sequencing sample was made of PBMCs or T cells enriched from blood (not recorded which). CDR3 sequence (DNA): TGTGCCAGCTCATCCGGGACAGGTAACACTGAAGCTTTCTTT. Amino acids: CASSSGTGNTEAFF.